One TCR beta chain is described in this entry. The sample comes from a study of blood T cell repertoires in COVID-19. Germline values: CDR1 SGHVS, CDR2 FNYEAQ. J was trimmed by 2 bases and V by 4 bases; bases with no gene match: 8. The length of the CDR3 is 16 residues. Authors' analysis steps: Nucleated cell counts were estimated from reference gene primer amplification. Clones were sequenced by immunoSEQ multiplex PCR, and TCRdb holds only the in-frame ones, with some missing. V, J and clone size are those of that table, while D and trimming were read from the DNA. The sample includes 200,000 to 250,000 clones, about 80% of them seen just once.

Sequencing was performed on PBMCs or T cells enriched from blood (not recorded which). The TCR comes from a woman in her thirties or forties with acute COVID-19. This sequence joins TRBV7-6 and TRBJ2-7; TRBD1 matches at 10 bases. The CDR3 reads CASSSTGTGEAYEQYF. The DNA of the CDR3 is TGTGCCAGCAGCTCGACCGGGACAGGGGAGGCCTACGAGCAGTACTTC.